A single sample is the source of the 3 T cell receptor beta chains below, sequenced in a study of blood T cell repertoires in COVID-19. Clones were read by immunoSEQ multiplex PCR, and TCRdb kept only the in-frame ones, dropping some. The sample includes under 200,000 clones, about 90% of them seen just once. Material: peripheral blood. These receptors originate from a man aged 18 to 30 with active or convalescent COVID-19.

The CDR3 coding sequence is TGTGCCACCAGTGACACAGGGGGCTCAGATACGCAGTATTTT. Protein sequence: CATSDTGGSDTQYF. This chain joins TRBV24-1 and TRBJ2-3; 9 bases fit TRBD1. The length of the CDR3 is 14 residues. V lost 4 bases to trimming and J lost 4 bases; unmatched junction nucleotides: 2. Germline V gives CDR1 KGHDR, CDR2 SFDVKD.

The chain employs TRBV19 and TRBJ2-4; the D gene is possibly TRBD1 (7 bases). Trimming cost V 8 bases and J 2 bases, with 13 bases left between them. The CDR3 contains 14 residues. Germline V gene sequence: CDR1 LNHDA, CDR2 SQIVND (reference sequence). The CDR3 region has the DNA TGTGCCAGTTCCCAGGGGGGACCCAAAAACATTCAGTACTTC. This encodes CASSQGGPKNIQYF.

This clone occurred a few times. Here the CDR3 reads CASSQVGGRNHEQYF. The DNA for the CDR3 is TGTGCCAGCAGCCAAGTCGGGGGGCGTAACCACGAGCAGTACTTC. The chain has TRBV4-2 and TRBJ2-7; D may be TRBD2 (7 bases). Trimming shortened V by 1 base and J by 5 bases, and 15 bases separated the two germline ends. The CDR3 is 15 residues long. CDR1 is LGHNA, CDR2 YNFKEQ, per germline.